This TCR beta chain derives from a study of T-cell memory formation after mild COVID-19. Looking at the study overall: The TCR clusters were mostly specific to one donor.

This CDR3 spans 15 amino acids. V was trimmed by 5 bases and J by 0 bases, leaving 11 bases between them. Turning to this clonotype: Its antigen is not identified.

TCRdb independently ran MiXCR on the 5' RACE reads; one entry per CDR3 protein. The sample contains 450,000 to 650,000 distinct CDR3 sequences, around 21% of which appear only once. Study-wide results and caveats: Clones that shrank (day 15 to 85) were balanced CD4/CD8, whereas later expanders leaned CD4+. In second-wave clones peaking day 37, SARS-CoV-2 specificity remained unconfirmed.

The chain is built from TRBV12-3 or TRBV12-4 and TRBJ1-3; D might be TRBD1 (5 bases). The receptor was isolated from an adult woman who had mild COVID-19 (a few samples of this study predate the infection). Cell type and time point are not known. The sequencing sample was made of PBMCs or a T cell subset sorted from them (not recorded which). The CDR3 DNA reads as TGTGCCAGCAGTCCCCCAGGGCTCTCTGGAAACACCATATATTTT. This translates into CASSPPGLSGNTIYF.